This paragraph reports one T cell receptor beta chain. Its antigen is not identified. The data stem from a study of OX40 agonist ivuxolimab in advanced cancers. Whole-study context: Dose-escalation cases comprised hepatocellular carcinoma, melanoma, renal cell or head and neck cancer.

Study-level results: Partial responders at 0.1-3.0 mg/kg had among the lowest clonal expansion. CD4+ T cells averaged fewer expanded clones than CD8+ T cells. A proportion of nonresponders additionally exhibited low normalized T-cell clonal expansion.

The data were produced by immunoSEQ multiplex PCR, yet TCRdb's version contains in-frame clones alone and is incomplete. The data show approximately 68,000 clones, about 90% seen once. The material sequenced was CD4+ or CD8+ T cells sorted from blood, taken in a trial of the OX40 agonist ivuxolimab. The TCR originated in an adult with an advanced solid tumor such as melanoma, head and neck, liver or kidney cancer.

As DNA, the CDR3 is TGCGCCAGCAGCTTGTTTTCCGGGGGCACAGATACGCAGTATTTT. It yields the protein CASSLFSGGTDTQYF. The gene calls are TRBV5-1 and TRBJ2-3, with D possibly matching TRBD2 (5 bases). Germline V gene data show CDR1 as SGHRS and CDR2 as YFSETQ. V lost 1 base to trimming and J lost 1 base, with 10 bases between them. This CDR3 has 15 amino acids. The whole variable domain, filled in from reference TRBV5-1 and TRBJ2-3, reads KAGVTQTPRYLIKTRGQQVTLSCSPISGHRSVSWYQQTPGQGLQFLFEYFSETQRNKGNFPGRFSGRQFSNSRSEMNVSTLELGDSALYLCASSLFSGGTDTQYFGPGTRLTVL.